The next 6 T cell receptor beta chains were all read from a single sample in a study of cytomegalovirus exposure and HLA in healthy donors (dated by TCRdb to the late 2010s). Receptor amplification or capture employed the immunoSEQ multiplex PCR assay. For the multiplex PCR, a mixture combining 60 forward primers for TCR Vbeta segments and 13 reverse primers for TCR Jbeta segments was used. In TCRdb, the immuneACCESS table is reduced to in-frame sequences with V and J assigned. These tables do not hold every clone; where another copy was compared, an unresolved V gene accounts for under half, and the others remain unexplained. The sample table lists about 120,000 clones, 55% to 75% of them with a count of one. About 4% of the sample belongs to the ten largest clones. Sequencing was carried out using PBMCs. These receptors originate from a man aged 25-40 years in good health and CMV-seronegative.

The table lists this clone with a count of one. CDR3 DNA: TGTGCCAGCAGCTACAGGGGTGATCAGCCCCAGCATTTT. Its protein product is CASSYRGDQPQHF. The chain uses TRBV7-2 and TRBJ1-5, with 7 nucleotides matching TRBD1. V lost 4 bases to trimming and J lost 5 bases; unmatched junction nucleotides: 2. The germline V gene has CDR1 SGHTA and CDR2 FQGNSA. CDR3 size: 13 residues.

The chain is built from TRBV20-1 and TRBJ2-3; TRBD2 agrees at 7 bases. The CDR3 spans 11 residues. Germline CDR1 is DFQATT and CDR2 is SNEGSKA (reference sequence). Unmatched junction bases numbered 5, after V lost 3 bases and J lost 11 bases. In DNA, the CDR3 is TGCAGTGCTAGGGGGGGGAGTGGGCAGTATTTT. This codes for CSARGGSGQYF.

This clone was recorded a few times. V is TRBV11-2 and J is TRBJ2-2, with no clear D. V was pared by 1 base and J by 0 bases, with 9 bases between. CDR3 size: 16 residues. Per the germline V gene, CDR1 is SGHAT and CDR2 is FQNNGV. The CDR3 DNA follows: TGTGCCAGCAGCTTAGTGTCAGGCTCGAACACCGGGGAGCTGTTTTTT. Protein sequence: CASSLVSGSNTGELFF.

The chain joins TRBV14 to TRBJ1-2; 7 bases line up with TRBD1. The CDR3 has 15 amino acids. Germline loops: CDR1 SGHDN, CDR2 FVKESK. The trim removed 0 bases at V and 4 bases at J, leaving 5 bases unmatched. The CDR3 is CASSQDPTGSYGYTF. DNA for the CDR3: TGTGCCAGCAGCCAAGACCCGACAGGGTCCTATGGCTACACCTTC.

The V gene is TRBV19, the J gene TRBJ2-7; possibly TRBD1 for D (5 bases). Trimming removed 8 bases from V and 0 bases from J, with 5 bases in between. The CDR3 runs to 11 residues. Germline V gene lookup returns CDR1 LNHDA and CDR2 SQIVND (reference sequence). CDR3 coding DNA: TGTGCCAGTCAGGGCTCCTACGAGCAGTACTTC. It is translated as CASQGSYEQYF.

The rearrangement uses TRBV11-2 and TRBJ2-1; 14 bases are shared with TRBD2. The length of the CDR3 is 15 residues. Germline trimming cut 5 bases from V and 9 bases from J; bases unmatched to any gene: 6. Germline CDR1 is SGHAT and CDR2 is FQNNGV. CDR3: CASSVGLAGGLEQFF. In DNA form, the CDR3 reads TGTGCCAGCAGCGTAGGACTAGCGGGGGGACTTGAGCAGTTCTTC.